This TCR beta chain was observed in a study of blood T cell repertoires in COVID-19. Study at large: Acute and convalescent COVID-19 samples came from the United States, Italy and Spain. In each case, the material was cDNA or gDNA derived from T cells, B-cell-depleted T cells, or PBMCs.

This clone has a single count. The CDR3 has 15 residues. The junction had 6 bases not matched to a gene; V was cut back by 5 bases and J by 5 bases. Germline CDR1 is KGHSH and CDR2 is LQKENI. Authors' processing steps: Reference gene primer amplification yielded estimated nucleated cell counts. Assay used: immunoSEQ multiplex PCR; TCRdb lists only in-frame clones, some missing. V, J and clone size reflect that table, while D and trimming were determined from the DNA. Of some 150,000 clones listed, 84% are singletons. This rearrangement joins TRBV18 to TRBJ2-2; the match to TRBD1 covers 9 bases. Sequenced material: peripheral blood. This receptor was identified in a human donor in a cohort sampled during active COVID-19. The CDR3 is CASSNRDRATGELFF. In DNA, the CDR3 is TGTGCCAGCTCAAACCGGGACAGGGCGACCGGGGAGCTGTTTTTT.